This TCR beta chain was obtained from a study of T-cell memory formation after mild COVID-19. Findings and limits, study-wide: Proof of SARS-CoV-2 specificity was absent for the second-wave clones that crested on day 37. For contracting clones, CD4+ ones sat mainly in CM and EM, CD8+ in EMRA. Clones that contracted from day 15 to 85 were balanced CD4/CD8, while later expanders leaned CD4+.

This clonotype has just a few counts. Its antigen is unknown. TCR alpha and TCR beta cDNA libraries carrying sample barcodes and UMIs were produced by 5'RACE using constant-segment primers. Via MiXCR, TCRdb re-called the 5' RACE reads, giving one row per CDR3 protein. The sample lists roughly 300,000 distinct CDR3 sequences, 8% to 9% seen once, with about 20% in the top ten. In germline, CDR1 is LGHNA, CDR2 YNFKEQ. The J segment lost 5 bases and the V segment lost 4 bases, leaving 8 bases of the junction unmatched. The CDR3 loop spans 15 amino acids. The receptor was isolated from a man between 18 and 35 years old who had mild COVID-19 (a few samples of this study predate the infection). Cell type and time point are not known. The chain joins TRBV4-2 to TRBJ1-2, with 9 bases aligning to TRBD1. Sequencing input: PBMCs or a T cell subset sorted from them (not recorded which). This CDR3 reads CASSLWTGERYGYTF. The CDR3 DNA follows: TGTGCCAGCAGCCTTTGGACAGGGGAGAGGTATGGCTACACCTTC.